A single sample is the source of the 22 T cell receptor beta chains below, sequenced in a study of blood T cell repertoires in COVID-19. Assay: immunoSEQ multiplex PCR; the TCRdb copy retains only in-frame clones and omits some. Among about 230,000 clones listed, 83% were seen once. The sequencing input was peripheral blood. These TCRs come from a man older than 75 with acute or convalescent COVID-19.

The chain has TRBV6-5 and TRBJ2-1; 9 bases match TRBD1. The germline gives CDR1 MNHEY, CDR2 SVGAGI. V lost 4 bases to trimming and J lost 6 bases; unmatched junction nucleotides: 7. The CDR3 length is 15 residues. CDR3 sequence (DNA): TGTGCCAGCAGTTCCCGGGACAGGGCCCGCAATGAGCAGTTCTTC. Its protein is CASSSRDRARNEQFF.

The V gene is TRBV18, the J gene TRBJ1-3; D ambiguous. Trimming stripped 2 bases from V and 0 bases from J, with 5 bases between. Germline V gene lookup returns CDR1 KGHSH and CDR2 LQKENI. The CDR3 extends over 14 amino acids. CDR3 loop: CASSPGSSGNTIYF. Here the CDR3 DNA reads TGTGCCAGCTCACCAGGGAGCTCTGGAAACACCATATATTTT.

The rearrangement joins TRBV7-9 to TRBJ1-4; D perhaps matches TRBD1 (5 bases). Trimming removed 8 bases from V and 3 bases from J, with 13 bases in between. Germline V lookup: CDR1 SEHNR, CDR2 FQNEAQ (reference sequence). This CDR3 contains 14 residues. CDR3: CASEETASNEKLFF. The DNA of the CDR3 is TGTGCCAGCGAGGAGACAGCCTCTAATGAAAAACTGTTTTTT.

This clone occurred a few times. The gene calls are TRBV28 and TRBJ1-6; 9 nucleotides agree with TRBD1. CDR3 length equals 15 residues. Per germline, CDR1 MDHEN and CDR2 SYDVKM. The CDR3 sequence is CAYGTGPERNSPLHF. Here the CDR3 DNA reads TGTGCTTACGGGACAGGGCCTGAGAGGAATTCACCCCTCCACTTT.

The CDR3 region has the DNA TGTGCCAGCAGCCAGGGGACTAGCGGGGGGTACAATGAGCAGTTCTTC. Translating it yields CASSQGTSGGYNEQFF. J is TRBJ2-1 and V is TRBV4-2; 15 bases line up with TRBD2. Germline trimming cut 3 bases from V and 4 bases from J; bases unmatched to any gene: 1. Germline lookup yields CDR1 LGHNA and CDR2 YNFKEQ. CDR3 length: 16 residues.

The rearrangement joins TRBV5-1 to TRBJ1-1; TRBD1 matches 10 bases. The CDR3 runs 15 residues. Per germline, CDR1 SGHRS and CDR2 YFSETQ. Trimming at V came to 4 bases and at J to 5 bases, leaving 8 bases not matched to a gene. In DNA, the CDR3 is TGCGCCAGCAGCATTGACAGGGGGCGCGGGACTGAAGCTTTCTTT. This sequence encodes CASSIDRGRGTEAFF. Full variable domain (rest looked up from reference TRBV5-1 and TRBJ1-1): KAGVTQTPRYLIKTRGQQVTLSCSPISGHRSVSWYQQTPGQGLQFLFEYFSETQRNKGNFPGRFSGRQFSNSRSEMNVSTLELGDSALYLCASSIDRGRGTEAFFGQGTRLTVV.

This clone was seen only a few times. The gene calls are TRBV5-1 and TRBJ1-2; 7 bases are shared with TRBD1. The V and J ends lost 3 bases and 6 bases, in that order; junction bases with no gene match: 2. The CDR3 contains 12 residues. Germline V gene data show CDR1 as SGHRS and CDR2 as YFSETQ. The CDR3 DNA reads as TGCGCCAGCAGCTACGGACAGGATGGCTACACCTTC. Its translation is CASSYGQDGYTF.

The chain links TRBV5-1 to TRBJ1-4; TRBD1 aligns across 9 bases. Per the germline V gene, CDR1 is SGHRS and CDR2 is YFSETQ. The CDR3 is 14 residues long. V gave up 5 bases and J gave up 5 bases; unmatched junction bases: 4. Here the CDR3 reads CASRPGTGNEKLFF. DNA of the CDR3: TGCGCCAGCAGGCCCGGGACAGGGAATGAAAAACTGTTTTTT.

This chain connects TRBV5-5 to TRBJ1-5, with 9 bases lining up with TRBD1. Looked up from germline, CDR1 is SGHKS and CDR2 is YYEKEE (reference sequence). V was clipped by 4 bases and J by 0 bases; unmatched bases: 8. This CDR3 contains 17 residues. The CDR3 region has the DNA TGTGCCAGCAGCCTGATCCACAGGGGGCCTAGCAATCAGCCCCAGCATTTT. This codes for CASSLIHRGPSNQPQHF.

This clone showed up just once. CDR3 amino acids: CASSQGSGGETQYF. CDR3 bases: TGTGCCAGCAGCCAGGGCTCAGGTGGGGAGACCCAGTACTTC. This chain connects TRBV3-1 (or the pseudogene TRBV3-2) to TRBJ2-5; D unresolved. CDR3 length: 14 residues. The V gene lost 3 bases and the J gene lost 5 bases, with 13 bases spanning the gap. Germline V CDR1 and CDR2: LGHDT, YNNKEL (reference sequence).

The rearrangement links TRBV2 to TRBJ1-3, with D hard to call. Looked up from germline, CDR1 is SNHLY and CDR2 is FYNNEI. This CDR3 comprises 16 residues. Trimming took off 2 bases at V and 0 bases at J, with 11 bases between the two ends. The CDR3 here is CASSENGILSGNTIYF. CDR3 coding DNA: TGTGCCAGCAGTGAAAACGGGATCCTCTCTGGAAACACCATATATTTT.

In this sample, this clone turned up once. At one end the junction does not follow the germline gene, possibly because of a read error. V gene TRBV27 combines with J gene TRBJ1-2; maybe TRBD1 (5 bases). Germline CDR1 MNHEY, CDR2 SMNVEV (reference sequence). The CDR3 covers 16 residues. The CDR3 spells CASSLGGGPTNYGHTF. The CDR3 DNA is TGTGCCAGCAGTTTAGGCGGGGGACCTACTAACTATGGCCACACCTTC.

This clone was counted once. As DNA, the CDR3 is TGTGCCAGCACTACGGGGGGGGCCTCTGGAAACACCATATATTTT. It codes for CASTTGGASGNTIYF. This sequence joins TRBV28 and TRBJ1-3, with D possibly TRBD1 on 6 matching bases. There are 15 residues in the CDR3. Trimming pared 7 bases from V and 0 bases from J, leaving 13 bases between. The V gene's germline CDR1 is MDHEN and CDR2 SYDVKM.

The chain uses TRBV19 and TRBJ1-1, with 9 bases lining up with TRBD1. J was trimmed by 3 bases and V by 7 bases; bases with no gene match: 9. Germline values: CDR1 LNHDA, CDR2 SQIVND (reference sequence). The CDR3 spans 15 residues. CDR3 in DNA: TGTGCCAGTACTCGGGACAGGGCGTATGACACTGAAGCTTTCTTT. This codes for CASTRDRAYDTEAFF.

The genes are TRBV3-1 (or the pseudogene TRBV3-2) and TRBJ2-2, with 10 positions matching TRBD1. The CDR3 runs to 17 residues. V trimming: 1 base; J trimming: 5 bases; junction bases outside the gene matches: 7. Germline lookup yields CDR1 LGHDT and CDR2 YNNKEL (reference sequence). CDR3 DNA: TGTGCCAGCAGCCAAGTACCGGGACAGGGGTCGACCGGGGAGCTGTTTTTT. Amino acid sequence: CASSQVPGQGSTGELFF.

This chain uses TRBV11-1 with TRBJ2-5, with 9 positions matching TRBD2. The CDR3 has 15 amino acids. Germline V gene data show CDR1 as SGHAT and CDR2 as FQDESV (reference sequence). The ends lost 5 bases at V and 1 base at J; junction bases unmatched: 5. CDR3 loop: CASSRAGGPQETQYF. The CDR3 coding sequence is TGTGCCAGCAGCCGGGCGGGGGGGCCCCAAGAGACCCAGTACTTC.

This chain connects TRBV6-5 to TRBJ2-3, with 9 positions matching TRBD2. Germline assignment: CDR1 MNHEY and CDR2 SVGAGI. J was trimmed by 2 bases and V by 6 bases; bases with no gene match: 3. CDR3 length equals 14 residues. CDR3 sequence reads: CASRRGGSTDTQYF. CDR3 DNA: TGTGCCAGCAGGCGGGGGGGATCCACAGATACGCAGTATTTT.

The rearrangement links TRBV5-1 to TRBJ1-4; 10 bases agree with TRBD1. V gave up 5 bases and J gave up 7 bases; unmatched junction bases: 5. The CDR3 runs to 14 residues. Germline loops: CDR1 SGHRS, CDR2 YFSETQ. The CDR3 reads CASRPGTGAEKLFF. In DNA form, the CDR3 reads TGCGCCAGCAGACCCGGGACAGGGGCTGAAAAACTGTTTTTT.

The V and J genes are TRBV5-6 and TRBJ2-5; 9 nucleotides align to TRBD1. The CDR3 contains 15 residues. The ends lost 3 bases at V and 10 bases at J; junction bases unmatched: 13. Germline loops: CDR1 SGHDT, CDR2 YYEEEE. CDR3 amino acids: CASSSRDRDLGSQYF. CDR3 DNA: TGTGCCAGCAGCTCCCGGGACAGGGATCTAGGAAGCCAGTACTTC. Combining the CDR3 with reference TRBV5-6 and TRBJ2-5 gives the whole variable domain DAGVTQSPTHLIKTRGQQVTLRCSPKSGHDTVSWYQQALGQGPQFIFQYYEEEERQRGNFPDRFSGHQFPNYSSELNVNALLLGDSALYLCASSSRDRDLGSQYFGPGTRLLVL.

This chain links TRBV3-1 (or the pseudogene TRBV3-2) with TRBJ2-7; 12 bases line up with TRBD2. V was pared by 5 bases and J by 4 bases, with 0 bases of the junction left unmatched. The germline V gene has CDR1 LGHDT and CDR2 YNNKEL (reference sequence). CDR3 length: 13 amino acids. Here the CDR3 reads CASSTSGRYEQYF. CDR3 DNA: TGTGCCAGCAGCACTAGCGGGAGGTACGAGCAGTACTTC.

The chain links TRBV4-2 to TRBJ2-4; TRBD2 matches 9 bases. There are 15 residues in the CDR3. Looked up from germline, CDR1 is LGHNA and CDR2 is YNFKEQ. Trimming cost V 4 bases and J 8 bases; bases outside gene matches: 9. For the CDR3, the DNA is TGTGCCAGCAGCCGGGGACTAGCCGGGTTGGACATTCAGTACTTC. Protein product: CASSRGLAGLDIQYF.

V gene TRBV11-2 combines with J gene TRBJ1-2; no clear D gene. V was shortened by 4 bases and J by 3 bases, with 15 bases between the two germline ends. The CDR3 is made up of 15 amino acids. Germline V gives CDR1 SGHAT, CDR2 FQNNGV. The CDR3 nucleotides are TGTGCCAGCAGCTCCTTGAGGAGGGCGGACTATGGCTACACCTTC. It translates to CASSSLRRADYGYTF.